Below are 13 T cell receptor beta chains sequenced from a single sample in a study of CD8 T cells in ankylosing spondylitis. Via MiXCR, TCRdb re-called the 5' RACE reads, giving one row per CDR3 protein. The sample consists of 250,000 to 350,000 distinct CDR3 sequences, less than 25% of them appearing once. Sequencing was carried out using blood, either unsorted or a sorted T cell fraction (not recorded which). The receptors were gathered from a female donor with ankylosing spondylitis or in good health (not recorded which).

The sample holds many counts of this clonotype. The rearrangement uses TRBV7-2 and TRBJ2-7, with D possibly matching TRBD2 (5 bases). The CDR3 is 14 amino acids. CDR1 is SGHTA and CDR2 is FQGNSA in the germline V gene. V dropped 5 bases and J dropped 6 bases, with 17 bases sitting between them. CDR3 amino acids: CASSAQTRVREQYF. The CDR3 nucleotides read TGTGCCAGCAGCGCCCAAACGAGGGTCCGCGAGCAGTACTTC.

V and J are TRBV9 and TRBJ2-1; 8 bases agree with TRBD2. V trimming: 2 bases; J trimming: 4 bases; junction bases outside the gene matches: 5. This CDR3 comprises 15 residues. Germline V lookup: CDR1 SGDLS, CDR2 YYNGEE. Written as DNA, the CDR3 is TGTGCCAGCAGCGTTGACGGGGGGGTTTACAATGAGCAGTTCTTC. Protein: CASSVDGGVYNEQFF.

This chain uses TRBV5-1 with TRBJ2-7; possible D gene TRBD1, 5 bases. Germline V gene sequence: CDR1 SGHRS, CDR2 YFSETQ. Trimming shortened V by 0 bases and J by 4 bases, and 11 bases separated the two germline ends. This CDR3 has 14 amino acids. CDR3 sequence reads: CASSLVQDLYEQYF. Written as DNA, the CDR3 is TGCGCCAGCAGCTTGGTACAGGATCTTTACGAGCAGTACTTC.

The V call is TRBV11-3, the J call TRBJ2-1; tentatively, D is TRBD2 (6 bases). V gave up 4 bases and J gave up 8 bases, with 12 bases separating them. The CDR3 sequence is 13 residues long. In germline, CDR1 is SGHNT, CDR2 YENEEA. The CDR3 nucleotides are TGTGCCAGCAGCTCGACTAGAGGCTATGAGCAGTTCTTC. Protein product: CASSSTRGYEQFF.

This clonotype was counted at least ten times. The chain employs TRBV20-1 and TRBJ2-1, with 11 positions matching TRBD2. V was pared by 6 bases and J by 5 bases, with 6 bases of the junction left unmatched. Germline loops: CDR1 DFQATT, CDR2 SNEGSKA (reference sequence). This CDR3 is built from 14 residues. The CDR3 region has the DNA TGCAGTGCCCTGACTAGCGGGATCGACAATGAGCAGTTCTTC. Translation: CSALTSGIDNEQFF.

The chain recombines TRBV20-1 with TRBJ2-7, with D uncertain. This CDR3 is built from 11 residues. Trimming removed 5 bases at V and 3 bases at J, with 8 bases between. CDR1 is DFQATT and CDR2 is SNEGSKA in the germline V gene (reference sequence). The CDR3: CSAALGYEQYF. The CDR3 coding sequence is TGCAGTGCTGCCCTGGGCTACGAGCAGTACTTC.

In this sample, this clonotype turned up a few times. The rearrangement uses TRBV29-1 and TRBJ1-2; D gene uncertain. With 8 bases removed from V and 3 bases from J, the gap between germline ends came to 13 bases. Per the germline V gene, CDR1 is SQVTM and CDR2 is ANQGSEA. There are 12 residues in the CDR3. CDR3 sequence (DNA): TGCAGCACCCGACCCGCCGACTATGGCTACACCTTC. Residues: CSTRPADYGYTF.

This clonotype was seen a handful of times. This chain joins TRBV18 and TRBJ2-1, with 8 positions matching TRBD2. The germline V gene has CDR1 KGHSH and CDR2 LQKENI. The length of the CDR3 is 16 residues. V trimming: 1 base; J trimming: 8 bases; junction bases outside the gene matches: 10. DNA for the CDR3: TGTGCCAGCTCACCACGGACTAGCAGGAGATGGGATGAGCAGTTCTTC. Translating gives CASSPRTSRRWDEQFF. Supplemented by reference TRBV18 and TRBJ2-1, the full variable domain reads NAGVMQNPRHLVRRRGQEARLRCSPMKGHSHVYWYRQLPEEGLKFMVYLQKENIIDESGMPKERFSAEFPKEGPSILRIQQVVRGDSAAYFCASSPRTSRRWDEQFFGPGTRLTVL.

This rearrangement joins TRBV28 to TRBJ2-5, with 7 bases matching TRBD2. V gave up 6 bases and J gave up 5 bases; unmatched junction bases: 6. CDR1 and CDR2 from the germline V gene are MDHEN and SYDVKM. The CDR3 sequence is 13 residues long. The chain's CDR3 is CASSDAGEETQYF. The CDR3 DNA follows: TGTGCCAGCAGCGACGCGGGGGAGGAGACCCAGTACTTC.

The chain couples TRBV19 to TRBJ2-3; 12 bases match TRBD1. CDR1 is LNHDA and CDR2 is SQIVND in the germline V gene (reference sequence). The junction had 6 bases not matched to a gene; V was cut back by 5 bases and J by 6 bases. The length of the CDR3 is 15 residues. The CDR3 loop reads CASSSRDRGLDTQYF. DNA of the CDR3: TGTGCCAGTAGTTCCCGGGACAGGGGGCTGGATACGCAGTATTTT.

This clonotype has at least ten counts. The rearrangement links TRBV12-3 or TRBV12-4 to TRBJ2-7; D gene ambiguous. The V gene lost 6 bases and the J gene lost 0 bases, with 12 bases spanning the gap. This CDR3 is built from 14 residues. CDR3 region: CASSPARTSYEQYF. The CDR3 bases are TGTGCCAGCAGCCCCGCCCGCACCTCCTACGAGCAGTACTTC.

This clonotype was counted a few times. The chain uses TRBV6-2 or TRBV6-3 and TRBJ2-5, with D hard to call. V lost 5 bases to trimming and J lost 1 base, with 11 bases between them. CDR1 is MNHEY and CDR2 is SVGEGT in the germline V gene. The CDR3 length is 14 residues. The CDR3 sequence is CASSPRQPQETQYF. The CDR3, as DNA: TGTGCCAGCAGTCCTCGACAACCCCAAGAGACCCAGTACTTC.

This clonotype was counted between two and nine times. The J gene is TRBJ2-1, the V gene TRBV24-1; tentative D call: TRBD2 (6 bases). The V end lost 2 bases, the J end lost 6 bases, and 7 bases lay between the germline ends. Germline assignment: CDR1 KGHDR and CDR2 SFDVKD. The CDR3 is 13 amino acids. For the CDR3, the DNA is TGTGCCACCAGTGATTCGCGGGGCAATGAGCAGTTCTTC. Translation: CATSDSRGNEQFF.